The 22 T cell receptor beta chains reported below all come from one sample, sequenced in a study of T cells after yellow fever vaccination. TCRdb analysed the 5' RACE reads with MiXCR anew, one entry per CDR3 protein. The sample lists 300,000 or so distinct CDR3 sequences, around 3.9% occurring once. The sequences come from PBMCs, collected 5 days after the yellow fever booster vaccination. All receptors come from a young man who received the YFV17D yellow fever vaccine.

This clonotype was found many times. The V and J genes are TRBV10-3 and TRBJ2-1; TRBD2 agrees at 16 bases. From germline, CDR1 is ENHRY and CDR2 SYGVKD. CDR3 length equals 19 residues. The J segment lost 0 bases and the V segment lost 6 bases, leaving 8 bases of the junction unmatched. The CDR3 sequence: CAIRSQGLAGGSSYNEQFF. In DNA form, the CDR3 reads TGTGCCATCAGAAGCCAGGGACTAGCGGGGGGGAGCTCCTACAATGAGCAGTTCTTC.

This clonotype has a handful of counts. In DNA form, the CDR3 reads TGTGCCAGCAGCGCACGGGTAGGGGCCTACGAGCAGTACGTC. It is translated as CASSARVGAYEQYV. The chain has TRBV7-2 and TRBJ2-7, with a weak D call TRBD1 (5 bases). The germline V gene has CDR1 SGHTA and CDR2 FQGNSA. V lost 5 bases and J lost 2, with 13 bases in between. The CDR3 is made up of 14 amino acids.

In its sample, this clonotype was seen a few times. The chain joins TRBV28 to TRBJ1-4; 7 bases map to TRBD1. CDR3 size: 15 residues. CDR1 and CDR2 from the germline V gene are MDHEN and SYDVKM. Germline trimming cut 4 bases from V and 6 bases from J; bases unmatched to any gene: 8. The DNA of the CDR3 is TGTGCCAGCAGTTCAGGACAGGCTCGAGATGAAAAACTGTTTTTT. This gives the protein CASSSGQARDEKLFF.

A few counts support this clonotype. The chain has TRBV5-1 and TRBJ2-2; 10 positions agree with TRBD2. Per the germline V gene, CDR1 is SGHRS and CDR2 is YFSETQ. V lost 5 bases and J lost 3; bases outside the gene matches: 7. The CDR3 consists of 16 residues. CDR3 nucleotide sequence: TGCGCCAGCAGAGGAGCGGGGGGGCCGGACACCGGGGAGCTGTTTTTT. Translation gives CASRGAGGPDTGELFF.

The V call is TRBV28, the J call TRBJ2-3; D possibly corresponds to TRBD2 (5 bases). Germline lookup yields CDR1 MDHEN and CDR2 SYDVKM. Trimming shortened V by 6 bases and J by 2 bases, and 12 bases separated the two germline ends. CDR3 size: 14 residues. DNA of the CDR3: TGTGCCAGCAGGACCTCGGGATTCACAGATACGCAGTATTTT. Its translation: CASRTSGFTDTQYF.

The genes are TRBV20-1 and TRBJ1-1; no firm D call. The CDR3 runs to 12 residues. V was clipped by 3 bases and J by 8 bases, with 13 bases between them. Germline-derived CDR1 and CDR2 are DFQATT and SNEGSKA (reference sequence). The CDR3 spells CSASGWQIEAFF. DNA for the CDR3: TGCAGTGCTAGTGGGTGGCAGATCGAAGCTTTCTTT.

Of note for this clonotype: A much larger clonotype is one base distant, so this may be a read error. This chain uses TRBV12-3 or TRBV12-4 with TRBJ1-1, with D possibly matching TRBD1 (6 bases). V lost 2 bases and J 0 bases, leaving 10 bases between the germline ends. The CDR3 spans 15 residues. This chain's CDR3 is CASSLWAGVNTEAFF. For the CDR3, the DNA is TGTGCCAGCAGTTTATGGGCAGGGGTGAACACTGAAGCTTTCTTT.

V is TRBV4-3 and J is TRBJ2-3, with D perhaps TRBD1 or TRBD2 (5 bases each). V was pared by 2 bases and J by 3 bases, with 18 bases between. Germline lookup yields CDR1 LGHNA and CDR2 YSLEER. The CDR3 runs 17 residues. The CDR3 protein is CASSQWDAPWATDTQYF. CDR3 nucleotides: TGCGCCAGCAGCCAATGGGACGCCCCGTGGGCTACAGATACGCAGTATTTT.

This clonotype was seen a few times. The gene calls are TRBV2 and TRBJ1-2; no clear D gene. Trimming stripped 7 bases from V and 4 bases from J, with 13 bases between. The CDR3 sequence is 13 residues long. From germline, CDR1 is SNHLY and CDR2 FYNNEI. DNA for the CDR3: TGTGCCAGCAATCCACGGGGTGGCTATGGCTACACCTTC. Translation gives CASNPRGGYGYTF.

The rearrangement links TRBV18 to TRBJ2-7; TRBD2 is a possible D gene (6 bases). The CDR3 extends over 15 amino acids. Trimming removed 0 bases from V and 2 bases from J, with 11 bases in between. Looked up from germline, CDR1 is KGHSH and CDR2 is LQKENI. The CDR3 loop is CASSPPGGGTYEQYF. The CDR3 DNA is TGTGCCAGCTCACCACCAGGTGGCGGGACCTACGAGCAGTACTTC.

The rearrangement uses TRBV4-3 and TRBJ2-2; D is uncertain. From germline, CDR1 is LGHNA and CDR2 YSLEER. The CDR3 loop spans 14 amino acids. The V gene lost 4 bases and the J gene lost 5 bases, with 11 bases spanning the gap. The CDR3 coding sequence is TGCGCCAGCAGCCTTGGGGTCCTAACCGGGGAGCTGTTTTTT. It encodes CASSLGVLTGELFF.

This clonotype was seen ten or more times. This sequence joins TRBV11-2 and TRBJ2-1; 10 bases align to TRBD2. Trimming cost V 3 bases and J 10 bases; bases outside gene matches: 18. The CDR3 runs to 18 residues. From germline, CDR1 is SGHAT and CDR2 FQNNGV. For the CDR3, the DNA is TGTGCCAGCAGCTTGCGGTCCCCCAGCGGGGGGGCCTCGGTAGAGCAGTTCTTC. Amino acids: CASSLRSPSGGASVEQFF.

This clonotype was observed a few times. The chain joins TRBV20-1 to TRBJ2-7; 9 nucleotides line up with TRBD1. The J segment lost 5 bases and the V segment lost 0 bases, leaving 8 bases of the junction unmatched. CDR3 length: 15 residues. The germline gives CDR1 DFQATT, CDR2 SNEGSKA (reference sequence). The CDR3 sequence is CSARDGDRAVNEQYF. The CDR3 DNA follows: TGCAGTGCTAGAGATGGGGACAGGGCGGTTAACGAGCAGTACTTC.

The chain couples TRBV10-3 to TRBJ1-1, with TRBD1 as a possible D gene (6 bases). This CDR3 spans 12 amino acids. Germline CDR1 reads ENHRY; CDR2 reads SYGVKD. The ends were cut back, 6 bases at V and 5 bases at J, with 10 bases in the middle. The chain's CDR3 is CAISPRGTEAFF. CDR3 nucleotides: TGTGCCATCAGCCCCAGGGGAACTGAAGCTTTCTTT.

This chain uses TRBV7-2 with TRBJ2-3; D ambiguous. From germline, CDR1 is SGHTA and CDR2 FQGNSA. Trimming removed 5 bases from V and 1 base from J, with 10 bases in between. This CDR3 is built from 14 residues. The CDR3 region is CASSGGPGTDTQYF. The CDR3 DNA follows: TGTGCCAGCAGCGGCGGTCCCGGCACAGATACGCAGTATTTT.

V and J are TRBV12-5 and TRBJ2-1; 11 positions match TRBD2. The CDR3 consists of 17 residues. CDR1 and CDR2 (germline): LGHNT, FRNRAP. Trimming cost V 2 bases and J 6 bases; bases outside gene matches: 9. The CDR3 reads CASGLNPSGGPLNEQFF. DNA of the CDR3: TGTGCTAGTGGTTTGAACCCTAGCGGGGGGCCCCTCAATGAGCAGTTCTTC. Full variable domain (remainder filled in from reference TRBV12-5 and TRBJ2-1): DARVTQTPRHKVTEMGQEVTMRCQPILGHNTVFWYRQTMMQGLELLAYFRNRAPLDDSGMPKDRFSAEMPDATLATLKIQPSEPRDSAVYFCASGLNPSGGPLNEQFFGPGTRLTVL.

The sample holds a few counts of this clonotype. This chain connects TRBV5-1 to TRBJ2-5; D is perhaps TRBD1 (6 bases). V was cut by 3 bases and J by 4 bases, with 16 bases left in between. Germline CDR1 is SGHRS and CDR2 is YFSETQ. This CDR3 has 15 residues. CDR3 in DNA: TGCGCCAGCAGCTACCGGGACACCAACAGAGAGACCCAGTACTTC. It is translated as CASSYRDTNRETQYF.

This clonotype was counted a few times. V is TRBV6-1 and J is TRBJ2-7; D uncertain. V was trimmed by 8 bases and J by 2 bases, leaving 4 bases between them. In germline, CDR1 is MNHNS, CDR2 SASEGT. The CDR3 sequence is 10 residues long. The CDR3 reads CASGPYEQYF. The CDR3 bases are TGTGCCAGCGGACCCTACGAGCAGTACTTC.

This clonotype was found many times. This chain uses TRBV7-9 with TRBJ1-1, with D possibly TRBD1 on 5 matching bases. CDR1 SEHNR and CDR2 FQNEAQ come from the germline V gene (reference sequence). The V end was cut by 1 base, the J end by 1 base, with 16 bases between. There are 17 residues in the CDR3. The CDR3 region is CASSLGGKRTRNTEAFF. The CDR3 DNA follows: TGTGCCAGCAGCTTAGGGGGTAAAAGGACAAGGAACACTGAAGCTTTCTTT. The complete variable domain, with remaining parts taken from reference TRBV7-9 and TRBJ1-1, reads DTGVSQNPRHKITKRGQNVTFRCDPISEHNRLYWYRQTLGQGPEFLTYFQNEAQLEKSRLLSDRFSAERPKGSFSTLEIQRTEQGDSAMYLCASSLGGKRTRNTEAFFGQGTRLTVV.

This rearrangement joins TRBV20-1 to TRBJ2-7; D not resolved. V was pared by 0 bases and J by 3 bases, with 9 bases between. CDR1 is DFQATT and CDR2 is SNEGSKA in the germline V gene (reference sequence). The CDR3 totals 13 residues. The CDR3 spells CSARDSTFYEQYF. CDR3 coding DNA: TGCAGTGCTAGAGATAGTACCTTCTACGAGCAGTACTTC.

This chain uses TRBV6-1 with TRBJ2-1; the D gene is possibly TRBD1 (7 bases). Trimming removed 2 bases from V and 13 bases from J, with 15 bases in between. The CDR3 consists of 13 residues. The germline V gene encodes CDR1 MNHNS and CDR2 SASEGT. The CDR3 is CASSELGGQPQFF. In nucleotides, the CDR3 is TGTGCCAGCAGTGAATTGGGGGGACAGCCACAGTTCTTC.

This clonotype was found many times. The V and J genes are TRBV6-4 and TRBJ1-1; D remains unclear. This CDR3 contains 13 residues. The germline V gene encodes CDR1 MRHNA and CDR2 SNTAGT. V was clipped by 3 bases and J by 1 base, with 6 bases between them. This CDR3 reads CASSESENTEAFF. The CDR3 nucleotides read TGTGCCAGCAGTGAATCGGAGAACACTGAAGCTTTCTTT.